The subject of this entry is one T cell receptor beta chain. In the original processing: The assay estimated nucleated cells by amplifying reference gene primers. Sequencing used immunoSEQ multiplex PCR; TCRdb keeps in-frame clones, though not all of them. The DNA was the basis for D and trimming; V, J and clone size are from that table. The sample includes roughly 80,000 clones, roughly 84% of them seen just once. The data stem from a study of blood T cell repertoires in COVID-19. Study context: Researchers got acute and convalescent COVID-19 samples from the United States, Italy and Spain. Nucleic acid was either cDNA or gDNA, and it came from T cells, B-cell-depleted T cells, or PBMCs.

The V gene lost 0 bases and the J gene lost 4 bases, with 15 bases spanning the gap. Germline values: CDR1 LGHDT, CDR2 YNNKEL (reference sequence). This CDR3 has 17 amino acids. The sequence derives from a man between 45 and 60 years old with acute or convalescent COVID-19. The sequenced sample was peripheral blood. The chain carries TRBV3-1 (or the pseudogene TRBV3-2) and TRBJ1-4, with D tentatively TRBD1 (6 bases). The CDR3 is CASSQDRRTALNEKLFF. The CDR3, as DNA: TGTGCCAGCAGCCAAGATCGAAGGACAGCCCTTAATGAAAAACTGTTTTTT.